This TCR beta chain appears in the sequencing data of a study of cytomegalovirus exposure and HLA in healthy donors. As for the study in general: The 500 to 750 first-cohort repertoires and the roughly 120 validation repertoires shared the same platform, a later analysis reported. General study points: The study listed roughly 160 cytomegalovirus-associated TCR beta chains. In a later analysis, first-cohort TCR clusters were found to tend to co-occur in the 100 to 150 validation repertoires.

In the case of this clone: What it binds is unknown. At one boundary the junction diverges from the germline segment, which might be a read error.

The CDR3 is 13 residues long. Germline V gene data show CDR1 as MNHEY and CDR2 as SVGAGI. Data came from immunoSEQ multiplex PCR; TCRdb stores just in-frame clones and leaves some out. In the table there are about 260,000 clones, around 90% of which are singletons. The study drew the donors from its roughly 130-subject validation cohort, separate from the approximately 700-subject first cohort. The rearrangement uses TRBV6-5 and TRBJ2-1; D is unclear. Sequenced sample: PBMCs. The sequence was collected from a woman between 25 and 40 years old in good health and CMV-seronegative. The CDR3 sequence is CASSYSSRNGQFF. Written as DNA, the CDR3 is TGTGCCAGCAGTTACTCCTCCCGGAATGGGCAGTTCTTC.